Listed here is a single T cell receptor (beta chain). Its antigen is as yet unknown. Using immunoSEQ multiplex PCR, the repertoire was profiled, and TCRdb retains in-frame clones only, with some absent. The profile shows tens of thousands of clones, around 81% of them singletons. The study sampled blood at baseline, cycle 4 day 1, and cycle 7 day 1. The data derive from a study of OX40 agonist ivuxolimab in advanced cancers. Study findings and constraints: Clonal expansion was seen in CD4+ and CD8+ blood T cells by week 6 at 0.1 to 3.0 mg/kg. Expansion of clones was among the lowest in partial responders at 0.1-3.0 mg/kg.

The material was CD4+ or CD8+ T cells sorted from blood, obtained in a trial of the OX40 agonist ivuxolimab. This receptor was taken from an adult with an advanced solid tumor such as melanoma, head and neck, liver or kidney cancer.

CDR3 bases: TGCGCCAGCAGCCAGACCCCGACAGGGGATCAGCCCCAGCATTTT. Residues: CASSQTPTGDQPQHF. The chain couples TRBV4-1 to TRBJ1-5, with 8 bases matching TRBD1. Germline V lookup: CDR1 MGHRA, CDR2 YSYEKL. The trim removed 3 bases at V and 5 bases at J, leaving 6 bases unmatched. This CDR3 contains 15 residues.